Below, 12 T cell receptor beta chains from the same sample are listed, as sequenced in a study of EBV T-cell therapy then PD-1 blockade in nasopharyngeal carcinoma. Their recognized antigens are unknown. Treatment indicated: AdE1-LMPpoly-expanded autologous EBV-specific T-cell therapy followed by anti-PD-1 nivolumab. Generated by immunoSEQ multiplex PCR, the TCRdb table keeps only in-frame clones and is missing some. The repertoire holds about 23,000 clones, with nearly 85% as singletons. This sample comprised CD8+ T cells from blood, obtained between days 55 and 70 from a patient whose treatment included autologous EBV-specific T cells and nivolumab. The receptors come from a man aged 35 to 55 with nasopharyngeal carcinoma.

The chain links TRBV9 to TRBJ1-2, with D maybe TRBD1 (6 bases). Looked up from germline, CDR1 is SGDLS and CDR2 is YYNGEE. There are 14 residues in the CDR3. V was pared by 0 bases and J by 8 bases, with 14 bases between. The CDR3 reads CASSVATGAQGYTF. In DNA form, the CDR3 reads TGTGCCAGCAGCGTAGCTACGGGGGCGCAAGGCTACACCTTC.

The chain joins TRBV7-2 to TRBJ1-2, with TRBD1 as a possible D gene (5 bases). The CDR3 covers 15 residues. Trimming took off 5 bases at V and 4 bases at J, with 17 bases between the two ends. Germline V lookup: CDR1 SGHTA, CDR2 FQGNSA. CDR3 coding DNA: TGTGCCAGCAGCCCGCGACAGCTTAGGGCCTATGGCTACACCTTC. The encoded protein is CASSPRQLRAYGYTF.

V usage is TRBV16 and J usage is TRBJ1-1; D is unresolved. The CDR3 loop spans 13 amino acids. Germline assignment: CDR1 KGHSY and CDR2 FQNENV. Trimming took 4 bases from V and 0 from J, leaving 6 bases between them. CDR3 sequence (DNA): TGTGCCAGCAGCCGTTGGATGAACACTGAAGCTTTCTTT. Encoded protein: CASSRWMNTEAFF.

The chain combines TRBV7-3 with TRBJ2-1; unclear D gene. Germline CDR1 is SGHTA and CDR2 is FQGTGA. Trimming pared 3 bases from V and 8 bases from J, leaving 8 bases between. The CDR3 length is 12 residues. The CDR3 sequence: CASSFGVHEQFF. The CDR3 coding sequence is TGTGCCAGCAGCTTCGGCGTTCATGAGCAGTTCTTC.

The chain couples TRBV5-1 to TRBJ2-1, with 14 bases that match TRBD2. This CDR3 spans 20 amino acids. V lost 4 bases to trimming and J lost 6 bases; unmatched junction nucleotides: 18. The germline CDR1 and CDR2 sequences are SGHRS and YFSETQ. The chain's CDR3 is CASSTPTSGGDRGILNEQFF. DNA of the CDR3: TGCGCCAGCAGCACCCCGACTAGCGGGGGGGATAGGGGGATACTCAATGAGCAGTTCTTC.

The CDR3 nucleotides are TGTGCCAGCAGCGGTAGACAGGGGAATGAGCAGTTCTTC. It is translated as CASSGRQGNEQFF. This rearrangement joins TRBV9 to TRBJ2-1; 8 nucleotides line up with TRBD1. This CDR3 has 13 residues. Trimming removed 3 bases from V and 7 bases from J; junction bases left unmatched: 3. CDR1 is SGDLS and CDR2 is YYNGEE in the germline V gene.

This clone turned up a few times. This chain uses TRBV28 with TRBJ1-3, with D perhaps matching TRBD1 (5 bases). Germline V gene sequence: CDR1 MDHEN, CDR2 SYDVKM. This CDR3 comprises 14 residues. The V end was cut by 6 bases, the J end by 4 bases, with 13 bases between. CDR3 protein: CASRPGLGGNTIYF. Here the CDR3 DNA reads TGTGCCAGCAGACCGGGACTGGGAGGAAACACCATATATTTT. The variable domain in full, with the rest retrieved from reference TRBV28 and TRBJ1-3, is DVKVTQSSRYLVKRTGEKVFLECVQDMDHENMFWYRQDPGLGLRLIYFSYDVKMKEKGDIPEGYSVSREKKERFSLILESASTNQTSMYLCASRPGLGGNTIYFGEGSWLTVV.

The CDR3: CATSSPYLGQAPNSPLHF. The CDR3, as DNA: TGTGCCACCAGCAGCCCTTACCTGGGACAAGCACCAAATTCACCCCTCCACTTT. The chain carries TRBV15 and TRBJ1-6; D perhaps matches TRBD1 (6 bases). Germline V gene lookup returns CDR1 LNHNV and CDR2 YYDKDF (reference sequence). The CDR3 totals 18 residues. V was trimmed by 3 bases and J by 7 bases, leaving 22 bases between them.

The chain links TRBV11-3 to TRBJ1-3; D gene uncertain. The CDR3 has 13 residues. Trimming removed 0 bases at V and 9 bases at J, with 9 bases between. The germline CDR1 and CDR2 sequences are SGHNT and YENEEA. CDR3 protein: CASSLDPAGTIYF. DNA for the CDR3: TGTGCCAGCAGCTTAGATCCGGCGGGCACCATATATTTT.

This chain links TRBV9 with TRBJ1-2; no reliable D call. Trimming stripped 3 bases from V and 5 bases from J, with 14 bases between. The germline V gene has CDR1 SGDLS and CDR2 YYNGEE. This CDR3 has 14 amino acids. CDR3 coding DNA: TGTGCCAGCAGCGCCCGGGGTGGGGATTATGGCTACACCTTC. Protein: CASSARGGDYGYTF.

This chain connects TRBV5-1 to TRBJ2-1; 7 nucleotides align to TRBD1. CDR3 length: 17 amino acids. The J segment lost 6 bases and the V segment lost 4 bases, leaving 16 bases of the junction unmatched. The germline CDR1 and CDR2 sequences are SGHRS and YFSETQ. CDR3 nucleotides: TGCGCCAGCAGCCAAACAGGGGTCCCCGGGCCGGCCAATGAGCAGTTCTTC. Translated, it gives CASSQTGVPGPANEQFF.

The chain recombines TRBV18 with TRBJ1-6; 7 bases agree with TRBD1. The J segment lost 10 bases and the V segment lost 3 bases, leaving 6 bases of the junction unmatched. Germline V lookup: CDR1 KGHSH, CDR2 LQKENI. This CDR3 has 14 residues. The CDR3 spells CASSPRQGDSPLHF. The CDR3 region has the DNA TGTGCCAGCTCACCTCGGCAGGGGGACTCACCCCTCCACTTT.